The TCR beta chain under discussion was sequenced for a study of CD8 T cells in ankylosing spondylitis. Regarding this clonotype: Its antigen is not identified.

TCRdb reprocessed the 5' RACE reads via MiXCR and lists one record per CDR3 protein. The repertoire holds roughly 700,000 distinct CDR3 sequences, with under 20% as singletons. Study conclusions and caveats: Seemingly distinctive of ankylosing spondylitis blood was a TCR beta motif formed by eight highly homologous variants. Clones linked to the disease showed a CD8+ phenotype. They occurred at relatively low frequencies in peripheral blood. Certain motif variants had earlier appeared in reactive arthritis synovial fluid and blood.

Trimming removed 3 bases from V and 2 bases from J, with 12 bases in between. This CDR3 comprises 14 residues. Germline values: CDR1 SQVTM, CDR2 ANQGSEA. The TCR originated in a male donor with ankylosing spondylitis. This chain links TRBV29-1 with TRBJ2-3; D is ambiguous. Sequencing was carried out using blood, either unsorted or a sorted T cell fraction (not recorded which). The CDR3 region is CSVEDPDPTDTQYF. The CDR3 DNA follows: TGCAGCGTTGAGGATCCGGACCCCACAGATACGCAGTATTTT.